The next 5 T cell receptor beta chains were all read from a single sample in a study of metastatic and nonmetastatic thyroid tumors. Via MiXCR, TCRdb re-called the PCR reads. The profile shows over 40,000 clones, approximately 10% of them singletons. All patients were untreated before thyroid surgery. Sequencing input: blood. The receptors come from a female donor with papillary thyroid cancer or a benign thyroid nodule (not recorded which). Some clones in this sample may be carry-over from other donors' samples.

The table lists this clone with many counts. The chain employs TRBV4-2 and TRBJ2-7, with 11 bases aligning to TRBD2. Trimming cost V 4 bases and J 3 bases; bases outside gene matches: 5. The length of the CDR3 is 15 residues. CDR1 and CDR2 from the germline V gene are LGHNA and YNFKEQ. In DNA form, the CDR3 reads TGTGCCAGCAGCCTCCGACTAGCGGGGAACTACGAGCAGTACTTC. This translates into CASSLRLAGNYEQYF.

This clone was seen ten or more times. The J gene is TRBJ1-1, the V gene TRBV10-3; TRBD1 aligns across 10 bases. CDR1 ENHRY and CDR2 SYGVKD come from the germline V gene. The J segment lost 2 bases and the V segment lost 3 bases, leaving 6 bases of the junction unmatched. This CDR3 region has 16 residues. CDR3 nucleotide sequence: TGTGCCATCAGTGATGGGACAGGGGCGATCAACACTGAAGCTTTCTTT. This codes for CAISDGTGAINTEAFF.

For this clone: A much larger clone lies one base from this, so it may be a read error. CDR3 nucleotides: TGTGCCAGCAGCCCATCCGGCACAGGGGGTCTCATTCAGTACTTC. It codes for CASSPSGTGGLIQYF. The rearrangement uses TRBV11-3 and TRBJ2-4; 8 bases are a match to TRBD1. Germline trimming cut 5 bases from V and 9 bases from J; bases unmatched to any gene: 12. The CDR3 sequence is 15 residues long. Germline V CDR1 and CDR2: SGHNT, YENEEA.

This clone was seen at least ten times. This chain joins TRBV20-1 and TRBJ1-1; D remains unclear. This CDR3 spans 10 amino acids. The germline CDR1 and CDR2 sequences are DFQATT and SNEGSKA (reference sequence). Trimming shortened V by 6 bases and J by 7 bases, and 9 bases separated the two germline ends. CDR3: CSARRGEAFF. CDR3 DNA: TGCAGTGCCAGACGTGGTGAAGCTTTCTTT.

This clone occurred a few times. A much larger clone is a single base away; this may be a read error. V gene TRBV24-1 combines with J gene TRBJ2-5; D is ambiguous. Germline-derived CDR1 and CDR2 are KGHDR and SFDVKD. The ends were cut back, 4 bases at V and 4 bases at J, with 9 bases in the middle. The CDR3 totals 13 residues. The DNA for the CDR3 is TGTGCCACCAGTGACGAGACGGTAGAGACCCAGTACTTC. Amino acids: CATSDETVETQYF.